Below are 9 T cell receptor beta chains sequenced from a single sample in a study of beta chain features in type 1 diabetes. Findings of the study overall: Type 1 diabetes patients had TCRB CDR3s that were shorter (moderately but significantly so) in all four CD4+ subsets.

The sequenced template was cDNA made from the entire isolated RNA. This table comes from immunoSEQ multiplex PCR, and its TCRdb copy is limited to in-frame clones, with some not included. Altogether 400,000 or so clones are present, 9.5% to 10% being singletons, with the ten largest covering less than 0.65%. Antigens for these TCRs are unknown. Sequencing was performed on central memory CD4+ T cells from blood. The receptors were sampled from a man younger than 40 with type 1 diabetes.

The chain uses TRBV9 and TRBJ2-2, with TRBD1 matching over 9 bases. V was pared by 5 bases and J by 1 base, with 6 bases of the junction left unmatched. This CDR3 has 16 amino acids. The germline V gene has CDR1 SGDLS and CDR2 YYNGEE. The CDR3 loop reads CASSEQGAMNTGELFF. The CDR3 bases are TGTGCCAGCAGTGAACAGGGGGCGATGAACACCGGGGAGCTGTTTTTT.

In this sample, this clone turned up many times. The V and J genes are TRBV11-2 and TRBJ1-4, with a tentative D call TRBD1 (5 bases). Germline CDR1 and CDR2: SGHAT and FQNNGV. The germline V and J ends were trimmed by 4 bases and 7 bases, with 10 bases remaining between them. The CDR3 is made up of 13 amino acids. DNA of the CDR3: TGTGCCAGCAGCTCGCAGGGAGGTGAAAAACTGTTTTTT. Translating it yields CASSSQGGEKLFF.

The chain uses TRBV7-3 and TRBJ2-1; D is possibly TRBD2 (5 bases). The germline V gene has CDR1 SGHTA and CDR2 FQGTGA. Between the trimmed V and J ends, which lost 2 bases and 7 bases, there was a span of 15 bases. The CDR3 length is 15 residues. For the CDR3, the DNA is TGTGCCAGCAGCTTAGTCCGGGGAGTGTCGAATGAGCAGTTCTTC. Amino acid sequence: CASSLVRGVSNEQFF.

This chain links TRBV2 with TRBJ2-5; D unresolved. Trimming took 2 bases from V and 3 from J, leaving 13 bases between them. The CDR3 has 15 residues. Germline-derived CDR1 and CDR2 are SNHLY and FYNNEI. Here the CDR3 reads CASSEQSAGEETQYF. For the CDR3, the DNA is TGTGCCAGCAGTGAACAGTCGGCAGGAGAAGAGACCCAGTACTTC.

This clone was seen more than once but under ten times. The rearrangement uses TRBV28 and TRBJ2-7; D is unclear. V shed 2 bases and J shed 6 bases, with 5 bases lying between them. Germline V gene data show CDR1 as MDHEN and CDR2 as SYDVKM. CDR3 length equals 11 residues. The DNA for the CDR3 is TGTGCCAGCAGTTTAGGTATCGAGCAGTACTTC. Protein: CASSLGIEQYF.

The chain employs TRBV4-2 and TRBJ1-4; 10 nucleotides agree with TRBD1. V shed 4 bases and J 8 bases; nucleotides not matched to a gene: 7. The CDR3 length is 15 residues. Germline V CDR1 and CDR2: LGHNA, YNFKEQ. The CDR3 nucleotides read TGTGCCAGCAGCCGCACGGACAGGGGGGAAGAAAAACTGTTTTTT. It specifies CASSRTDRGEEKLFF.

The chain carries TRBV28 and TRBJ2-3, with 9 bases aligning to TRBD2. The V gene's germline CDR1 is MDHEN and CDR2 SYDVKM. The CDR3 length is 16 residues. The J segment lost 5 bases and the V segment lost 1 base, leaving 7 bases of the junction unmatched. CDR3 nucleotide sequence: TGTGCCAGCAGTTTATTCGAGGGAGCGGGAGGAGATACGCAGTATTTT. Its protein is CASSLFEGAGGDTQYF.

This clone was observed a few times. This rearrangement joins TRBV20-1 to TRBJ2-1, with D unresolved. V shed 2 bases and J shed 3 bases, with 2 bases lying between them. This CDR3 has 11 amino acids. Looked up from germline, CDR1 is DFQATT and CDR2 is SNEGSKA (reference sequence). The CDR3 DNA follows: TGCAGTGCTAGATTCTACAATGAGCAGTTCTTC. It encodes CSARFYNEQFF.

This clone was picked up a small number of times. The genes are TRBV5-1 and TRBJ2-2, with 9 bases identical to TRBD1. Germline-derived CDR1 and CDR2 are SGHRS and YFSETQ. Trimming took 2 bases from V and 6 from J; bases not matched to a gene: 2. The length of the CDR3 is 14 residues. The CDR3 coding sequence is TGCGCCAGCAGCTTCACAGGGGGCTCCGGGGAGCTGTTTTTT. It codes for CASSFTGGSGELFF.